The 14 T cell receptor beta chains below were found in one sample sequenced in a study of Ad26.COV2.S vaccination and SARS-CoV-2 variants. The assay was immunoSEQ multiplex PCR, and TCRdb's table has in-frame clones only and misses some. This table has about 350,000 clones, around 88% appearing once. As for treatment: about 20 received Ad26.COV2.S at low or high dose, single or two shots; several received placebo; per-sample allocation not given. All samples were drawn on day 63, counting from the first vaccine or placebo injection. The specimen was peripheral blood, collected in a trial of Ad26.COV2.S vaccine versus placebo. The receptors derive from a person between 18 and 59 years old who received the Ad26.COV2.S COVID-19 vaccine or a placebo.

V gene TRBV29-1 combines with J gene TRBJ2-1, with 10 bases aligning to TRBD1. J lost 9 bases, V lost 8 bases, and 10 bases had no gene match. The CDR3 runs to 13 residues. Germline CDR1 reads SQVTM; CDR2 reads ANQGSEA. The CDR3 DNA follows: TGCAGCCTGTCCCGGGACAGGGGTGTTGAGCAGTTCTTC. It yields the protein CSLSRDRGVEQFF.

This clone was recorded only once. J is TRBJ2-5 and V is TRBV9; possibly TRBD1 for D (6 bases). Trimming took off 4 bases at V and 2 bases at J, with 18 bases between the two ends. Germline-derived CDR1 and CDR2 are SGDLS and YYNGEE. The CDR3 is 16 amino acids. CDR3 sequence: CASSKSDSVIQETQYF. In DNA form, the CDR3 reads TGTGCCAGCAGCAAGTCGGACAGCGTCATTCAAGAGACCCAGTACTTC. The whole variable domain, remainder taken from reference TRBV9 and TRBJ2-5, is DSGVTQTPKHLITATGQRVTLRCSPRSGDLSVYWYQQSLDQGLQFLIQYYNGEERAKGNILERFSAQQFPDLHSELNLSSLELGDSALYFCASSKSDSVIQETQYFGPGTRLLVL.

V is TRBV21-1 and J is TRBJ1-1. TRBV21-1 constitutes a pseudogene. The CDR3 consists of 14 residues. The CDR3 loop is CASSYGGGVDEAFF. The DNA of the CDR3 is TGTGCCAGCAGCTACGGAGGGGGTGTGGATGAAGCTTTCTTT.

In DNA form, the CDR3 reads TGTGCCAGCAGTTTATCGCACTACAATGAGCAGTTCTTC. This gives the protein CASSLSHYNEQFF. The rearrangement joins TRBV27 to TRBJ2-1; D is ambiguous. The length of the CDR3 is 13 residues. The V gene lost 0 bases and the J gene lost 3 bases, with 3 bases spanning the gap. The germline CDR1 and CDR2 sequences are MNHEY and SMNVEV (reference sequence).

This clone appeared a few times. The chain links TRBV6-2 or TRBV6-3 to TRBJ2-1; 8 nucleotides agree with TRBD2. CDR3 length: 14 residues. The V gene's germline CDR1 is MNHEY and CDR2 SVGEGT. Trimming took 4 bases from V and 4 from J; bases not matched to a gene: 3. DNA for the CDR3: TGTGCCAGCAGTTTAGCGGGGAGATACAATGAGCAGTTCTTC. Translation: CASSLAGRYNEQFF.

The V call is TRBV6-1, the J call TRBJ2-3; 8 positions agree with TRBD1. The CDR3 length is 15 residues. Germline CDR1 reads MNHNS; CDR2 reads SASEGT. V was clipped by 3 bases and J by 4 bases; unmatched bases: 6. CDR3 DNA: TGTGCCAGCAGTGAGTCTACAGGGGGATCAGATACGCAGTATTTT. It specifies CASSESTGGSDTQYF.

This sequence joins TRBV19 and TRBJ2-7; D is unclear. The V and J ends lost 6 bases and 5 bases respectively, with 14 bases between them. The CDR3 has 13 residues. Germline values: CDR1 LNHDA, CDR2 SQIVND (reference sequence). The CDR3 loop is CASRPGPSHEQYF. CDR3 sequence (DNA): TGTGCCAGTAGGCCAGGACCCAGTCACGAGCAGTACTTC.

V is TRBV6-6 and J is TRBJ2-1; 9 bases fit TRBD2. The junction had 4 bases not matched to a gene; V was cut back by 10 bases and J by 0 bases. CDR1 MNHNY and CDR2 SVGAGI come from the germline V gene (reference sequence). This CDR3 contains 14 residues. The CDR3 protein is CATVSGSSYNEQFF. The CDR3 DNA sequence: TGTGCCACCGTTAGCGGGAGCTCCTACAATGAGCAGTTCTTC.

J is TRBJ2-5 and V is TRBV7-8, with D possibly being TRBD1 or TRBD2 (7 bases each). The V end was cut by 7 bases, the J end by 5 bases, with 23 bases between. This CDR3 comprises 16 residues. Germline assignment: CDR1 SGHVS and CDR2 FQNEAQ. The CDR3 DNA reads TGTGCCAGCACCCTCCTGGGAGGGGGCTTTGGCGAGACCCAGTACTTC. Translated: CASTLLGGGFGETQYF.

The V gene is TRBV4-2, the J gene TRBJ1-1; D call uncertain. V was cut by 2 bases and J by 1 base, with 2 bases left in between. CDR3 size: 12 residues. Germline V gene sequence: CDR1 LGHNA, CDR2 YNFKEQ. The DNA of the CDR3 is TGTGCCAGCAGCCAACAGAACACTGAAGCTTTCTTT. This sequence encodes CASSQQNTEAFF.

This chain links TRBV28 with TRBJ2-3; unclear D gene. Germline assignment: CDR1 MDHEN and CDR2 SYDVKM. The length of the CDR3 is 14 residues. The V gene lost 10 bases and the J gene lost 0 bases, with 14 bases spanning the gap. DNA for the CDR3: TGTGCCACCCTACAGCCGCCTAGCACAGATACGCAGTATTTT. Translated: CATLQPPSTDTQYF.

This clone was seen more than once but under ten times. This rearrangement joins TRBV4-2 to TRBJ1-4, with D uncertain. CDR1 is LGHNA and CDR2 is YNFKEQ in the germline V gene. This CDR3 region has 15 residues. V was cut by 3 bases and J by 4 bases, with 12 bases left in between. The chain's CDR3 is CASSHQRGGNEKLFF. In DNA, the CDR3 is TGTGCCAGCAGCCATCAGCGGGGAGGTAATGAAAAACTGTTTTTT.

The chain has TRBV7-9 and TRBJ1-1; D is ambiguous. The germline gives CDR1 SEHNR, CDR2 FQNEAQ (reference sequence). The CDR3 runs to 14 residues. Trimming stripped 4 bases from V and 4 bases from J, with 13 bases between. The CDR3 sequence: CASSSGRDPTEAFF. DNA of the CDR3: TGTGCCAGCAGCTCAGGCAGAGATCCCACTGAAGCTTTCTTT. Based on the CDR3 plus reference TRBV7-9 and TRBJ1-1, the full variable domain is DTGVSQNPRHKITKRGQNVTFRCDPISEHNRLYWYRQTLGQGPEFLTYFQNEAQLEKSRLLSDRFSAERPKGSFSTLEIQRTEQGDSAMYLCASSSGRDPTEAFFGQGTRLTVV.

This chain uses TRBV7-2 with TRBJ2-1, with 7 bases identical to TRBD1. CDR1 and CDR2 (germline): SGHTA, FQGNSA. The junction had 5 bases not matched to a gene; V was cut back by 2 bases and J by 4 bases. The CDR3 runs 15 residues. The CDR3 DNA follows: TGTGCCAGCAGCTTATCACAGGGGCTTTACAATGAGCAGTTCTTC. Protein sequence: CASSLSQGLYNEQFF. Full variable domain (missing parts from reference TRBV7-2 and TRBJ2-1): GAGVSQSPSNKVTEKGKDVELRCDPISGHTALYWYRQSLGQGLEFLIYFQGNSAPDKSGLPSDRFSAERTGGSVSTLTIQRTQQEDSAVYLCASSLSQGLYNEQFFGPGTRLTVL.